These 20 T cell receptor beta chains were sequenced from one sample in a study of early T cells in non-severe SARS-CoV-2 infection. From the 5' RACE reads, TCRdb called clonotypes with MiXCR, one entry per CDR3 protein. This table has 40,000 to 55,000 distinct CDR3 sequences, over 7.5% appearing once. Sequencing was done on a sample of whole blood. The source is an adult who was a healthcare worker with PCR-confirmed SARS-CoV-2 infection or an uninfected control (not recorded which).

The V and J genes are TRBV29-1 and TRBJ2-7; 11 nucleotides match TRBD2. The ends lost 6 bases at V and 0 bases at J; junction bases unmatched: 4. From germline, CDR1 is SQVTM and CDR2 ANQGSEA. The CDR3 consists of 14 residues. CDR3 residues: CSVSLAGGSYEQYF. CDR3 DNA: TGCAGCGTCTCCCTAGCGGGAGGCTCCTACGAGCAGTACTTC.

This clonotype has only a few counts. The V gene is TRBV6-1, the J gene TRBJ2-1, with D maybe TRBD1 (6 bases). Germline values: CDR1 MNHNS, CDR2 SASEGT. V lost 6 bases to trimming and J lost 5 bases, with 14 bases between them. CDR3 length: 14 amino acids. The CDR3 bases are TGTGCCAGCAGCAAAACTGGACAGAACAATGAGCAGTTCTTC. This translates into CASSKTGQNNEQFF.

V gene TRBV7-2 combines with J gene TRBJ2-1; D gene ambiguous. CDR1 SGHTA and CDR2 FQGNSA come from the germline V gene. This CDR3 comprises 14 residues. The V end was cut by 0 bases, the J end by 1 base, with 4 bases between. The CDR3 protein is CASSLAISYNEQFF. CDR3 bases: TGTGCCAGCAGCTTAGCTATTTCCTACAATGAGCAGTTCTTC.

This clonotype has a count of ten or more. The rearrangement joins TRBV7-2 to TRBJ2-7, with a tentative D call TRBD1 (6 bases). Trimming shortened V by 0 bases and J by 6 bases, and 12 bases separated the two germline ends. Germline V CDR1 and CDR2: SGHTA, FQGNSA. The CDR3 spans 14 residues. The CDR3 region has the DNA TGTGCCAGCAGCTTAGCAGGGTCAGGGGTCGAGCAGTACTTC. It is translated as CASSLAGSGVEQYF. Full variable domain (rest looked up from reference TRBV7-2 and TRBJ2-7): GAGVSQSPSNKVTEKGKDVELRCDPISGHTALYWYRQSLGQGLEFLIYFQGNSAPDKSGLPSDRFSAERTGGSVSTLTIQRTQQEDSAVYLCASSLAGSGVEQYFGPGTRLTVT.

The chain combines TRBV5-5 with TRBJ2-5; D unclear. Trimming pared 5 bases from V and 1 base from J, leaving 15 bases between. CDR3 length: 15 amino acids. Looked up from germline, CDR1 is SGHKS and CDR2 is YYEKEE (reference sequence). This CDR3 is CASRLRTGPQETQYF. The CDR3 DNA reads as TGTGCCAGCAGATTACGGACGGGCCCCCAAGAGACCCAGTACTTC.

The table lists this clonotype with many counts. The rearrangement joins TRBV9 to TRBJ1-1; D remains unclear. The V and J ends lost 4 bases and 5 bases respectively, with 12 bases between them. Germline V gene data show CDR1 as SGDLS and CDR2 as YYNGEE. CDR3 length: 13 amino acids. Written as DNA, the CDR3 is TGTGCCAGCAGCCCGATCGATAGGACTGAAGCTTTCTTT. Encoded protein: CASSPIDRTEAFF.

Concerning this clonotype itself: A much larger clone sits a single nucleotide away, making a read error possible. The chain employs TRBV5-6 and TRBJ2-5, with D hard to call. The CDR3 totals 15 residues. Germline lookup yields CDR1 SGHDT and CDR2 YYEEEE. In DNA, the CDR3 is TGTGCCTGCAGCTTTACCCCCGGTGTGGGGGAGACCCAGTACTTC. It is translated as CACSFTPGVGETQYF. The whole variable domain, filled in from reference TRBV5-6 and TRBJ2-5, reads DAGVTQSPTHLIKTRGQQVTLRCSPKSGHDTVSWYQQALGQGPQFIFQYYEEEERQRGNFPDRFSGHQFPNYSSELNVNALLLGDSALYLCACSFTPGVGETQYFGPGTRLLVL.

This clonotype was detected many times. The J gene is TRBJ2-7, the V gene TRBV12-3 or TRBV12-4; unclear D gene. The CDR3 is made up of 15 amino acids. Trimming left V 1 base short and J 5 bases short, with 15 bases between. CDR3 in DNA: TGTGCCAGCAGTTTAGACTCGCGGTTAAGCGACGAGCAGTACTTC. Translated, it gives CASSLDSRLSDEQYF.

The chain is built from TRBV7-2 and TRBJ2-2, with 9 bases matching TRBD1. The V gene end was trimmed by 5 bases and the J gene end by 5 bases; junction bases not matched to a gene: 6. Germline V gives CDR1 SGHTA, CDR2 FQGNSA. CDR3 length equals 15 residues. Written as DNA, the CDR3 is TGTGCCAGCAGCCTAGGGGGGACAGGGACCGGGGAGCTGTTTTTT. This sequence encodes CASSLGGTGTGELFF.

There are many counts of this clonotype. This rearrangement joins TRBV29-1 to TRBJ2-1; 13 nucleotides align to TRBD2. Germline V CDR1 and CDR2: SQVTM, ANQGSEA. V lost 6 bases to trimming and J lost 8 bases; unmatched junction nucleotides: 7. CDR3 length: 14 amino acids. CDR3 in DNA: TGCAGCGTCGCGGGACTAGCGGGAATTGATGAGCAGTTCTTC. Protein: CSVAGLAGIDEQFF.

This clonotype was seen a handful of times. The gene calls are TRBV5-1 and TRBJ2-4; TRBD1 aligns across 10 bases. V shed 5 bases, J shed 4 bases, and the junction held 9 bases outside the gene matches. The CDR3 is made up of 16 amino acids. The V gene's germline CDR1 is SGHRS and CDR2 YFSETQ. CDR3: CASSTEGQGRKNIQYF. In DNA form, the CDR3 reads TGCGCCAGCAGTACCGAGGGACAGGGGCGGAAAAACATTCAGTACTTC.

This clonotype has at least ten counts. The chain has TRBV4-1 and TRBJ1-2, with D perhaps TRBD1 (5 bases). Trimming left V 4 bases short and J 4 bases short, with 16 bases between. Looked up from germline, CDR1 is MGHRA and CDR2 is YSYEKL. The CDR3 loop spans 15 amino acids. DNA of the CDR3: TGCGCCAGCAGCCCCGTGGGACGGCGGGGCTATGGCTACACCTTC. This sequence encodes CASSPVGRRGYGYTF.

The chain has TRBV7-9 and TRBJ1-5, with D hard to call. Germline V CDR1 and CDR2: SEHNR, FQNEAQ (reference sequence). Trimming pared 5 bases from V and 5 bases from J, leaving 7 bases between. The CDR3 totals 12 residues. In nucleotides, the CDR3 is TGTGCCAGCAGCCTCTGGGATCAGCCCCAGCATTTT. Its protein product is CASSLWDQPQHF.

This clonotype was observed a single time. One base away lies a much larger clone, so this may be a sequencing read error. This chain connects TRBV29-1 to TRBJ2-2; 7 bases line up with TRBD1. From germline, CDR1 is SQVTM and CDR2 ANQGSEA. This CDR3 has 17 amino acids. DNA for the CDR3: TGCAGCGTTGAGTCCGACAGGGATCACTTCAACACCTGGGAGCTGTTTTTT. As protein: CSVESDRDHFNTWELFF.

The chain recombines TRBV5-1 with TRBJ2-1; D is possibly TRBD2 (6 bases). Germline V gene lookup returns CDR1 SGHRS and CDR2 YFSETQ. CDR3 length equals 14 residues. V was shortened by 4 bases and J by 6 bases, with 14 bases between the two germline ends. The CDR3 spells CASSVQTSTNEQFF. The CDR3 DNA sequence: TGCGCCAGCAGCGTTCAGACTAGTACCAATGAGCAGTTCTTC.

The sample holds many counts of this clonotype. V usage is TRBV2 and J usage is TRBJ2-7, with 13 bases that match TRBD2. J was trimmed by 7 bases and V by 8 bases; bases with no gene match: 11. CDR3 length equals 15 residues. From germline, CDR1 is SNHLY and CDR2 FYNNEI. The CDR3 region is CASALELAGGREQYF. CDR3 nucleotide sequence: TGTGCCAGCGCCCTGGAACTAGCGGGAGGGCGGGAGCAGTACTTC.

J is TRBJ1-1 and V is TRBV10-3; TRBD1 matches at 7 bases. CDR1 and CDR2 (germline): ENHRY, SYGVKD. V dropped 4 bases and J dropped 1; count of bases not matched to a gene: 12. This CDR3 has 17 residues. The CDR3 DNA reads as TGTGCCATCAGTGCGATTGGAGGAGGGACAGCGAACACTGAAGCTTTCTTT. Translating gives CAISAIGGGTANTEAFF.

There are a few counts of this clonotype. The germline gene is not matched at one end of the junction; a read error may be the cause. V and J are TRBV4-1 and TRBJ1-1; D may be TRBD1 (6 bases). Germline V CDR1 and CDR2: MGHRA, YSYEKL. This CDR3 comprises 13 residues. CDR3 nucleotide sequence: TGCGCCAGCAGTCAAGGGGGACGGCCTGAAGCTTTCTTT. It encodes CASSQGGRPEAFF.

This clonotype was seen many times. This chain links TRBV9 with TRBJ2-7; no reliable D call. This CDR3 spans 14 amino acids. V lost 0 bases and J 0 bases, leaving 7 bases between the germline ends. CDR1 and CDR2 (germline): SGDLS, YYNGEE. Here the CDR3 DNA reads TGTGCCAGCAGCGTAGGTGGGCCCTCCTACGAGCAGTACTTC. This gives the protein CASSVGGPSYEQYF.

The chain links TRBV18 to TRBJ1-1; D ambiguous. The germline V gene encodes CDR1 KGHSH and CDR2 LQKENI. V was pared by 4 bases and J by 1 base, with 10 bases between. The CDR3 is made up of 14 amino acids. CDR3: CASSRVGQNTEAFF. DNA of the CDR3: TGTGCCAGCTCACGAGTCGGCCAGAACACTGAAGCTTTCTTT.